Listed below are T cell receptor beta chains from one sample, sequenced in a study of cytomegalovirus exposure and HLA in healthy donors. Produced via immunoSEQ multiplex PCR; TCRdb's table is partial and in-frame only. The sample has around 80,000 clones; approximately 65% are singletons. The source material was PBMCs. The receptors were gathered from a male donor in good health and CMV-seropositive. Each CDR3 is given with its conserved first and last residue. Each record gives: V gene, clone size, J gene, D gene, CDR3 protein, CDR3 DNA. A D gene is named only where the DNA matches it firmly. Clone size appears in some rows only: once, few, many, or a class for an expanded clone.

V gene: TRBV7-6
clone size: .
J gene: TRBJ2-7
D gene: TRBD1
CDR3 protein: CASSLRGWFGQGAYEQYF
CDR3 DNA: TGTGCCAGCAGCTTAAGGGGGTGGTTTGGACAGGGGGCCTACGAGCAGTACTTC

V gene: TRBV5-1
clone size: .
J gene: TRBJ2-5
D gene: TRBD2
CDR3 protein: CASSPRTSGGTHSQETQYF
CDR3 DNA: TGCGCCAGCAGCCCCCGGACTAGCGGGGGGACTCATTCTCAAGAGACCCAGTACTTC

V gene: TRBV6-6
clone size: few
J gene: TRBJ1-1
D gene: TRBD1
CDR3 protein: CASRSGQGAITEAFF
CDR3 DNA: TGTGCCAGCAGGTCGGGACAGGGGGCAATCACTGAAGCTTTCTTT

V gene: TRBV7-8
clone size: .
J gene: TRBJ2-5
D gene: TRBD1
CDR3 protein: CASSHNRGLQETQYF
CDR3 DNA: TGTGCCAGCAGCCATAACAGGGGGCTACAAGAGACCCAGTACTTC

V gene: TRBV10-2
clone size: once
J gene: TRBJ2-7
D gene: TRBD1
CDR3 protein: CASRAGTGASEQYF
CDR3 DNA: TGCGCCAGCAGGGCCGGGACAGGGGCCTCCGAGCAGTACTTC

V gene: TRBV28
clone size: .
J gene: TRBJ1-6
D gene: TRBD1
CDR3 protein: CASSGQGNNSPLHF
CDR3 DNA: TGTGCCAGCAGCGGACAGGGCAATAATTCACCCCTCCACTTT

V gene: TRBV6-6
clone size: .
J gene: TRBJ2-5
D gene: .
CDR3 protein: CASSYGQGGETQYF
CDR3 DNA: TGTGCCAGCAGTTACGGGCAGGGGGGAGAGACCCAGTACTTC

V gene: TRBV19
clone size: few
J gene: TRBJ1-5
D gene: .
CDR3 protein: CASSISPRQVNQPQHF
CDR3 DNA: TGTGCCAGTAGTATTTCCCCACGACAAGTCAATCAGCCCCAGCATTTT

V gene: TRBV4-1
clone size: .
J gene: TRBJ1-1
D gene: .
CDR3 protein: CASSPRVTSNTEAFF
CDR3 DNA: TGCGCCAGCAGCCCCAGGGTTACCTCGAACACTGAAGCTTTCTTT

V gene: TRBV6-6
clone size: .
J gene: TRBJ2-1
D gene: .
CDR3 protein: CASSPASSYNEQFF
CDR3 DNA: TGTGCCAGCTCCCCGGCTAGTTCCTACAATGAGCAGTTCTTC

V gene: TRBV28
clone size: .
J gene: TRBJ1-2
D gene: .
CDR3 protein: CASSIGTVEGMFDWGYTF
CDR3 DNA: TGTGCCAGCAGTATAGGGACTGTGGAGGGGATGTTCGATTGGGGCTACACCTTC

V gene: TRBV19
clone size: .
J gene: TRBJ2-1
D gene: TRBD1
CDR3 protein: CASSFGRGGFHNEQFF
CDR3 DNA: TGTGCCAGTAGTTTCGGGCGAGGGGGCTTCCACAATGAGCAGTTCTTC

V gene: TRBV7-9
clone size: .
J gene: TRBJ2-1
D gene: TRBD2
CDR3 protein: CASSLGTRRNEQFF
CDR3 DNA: TGTGCCAGCAGCTTAGGGACTAGAAGGAATGAGCAGTTCTTC

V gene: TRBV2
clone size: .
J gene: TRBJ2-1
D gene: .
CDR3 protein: CASSTGWDEQFF
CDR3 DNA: TGTGCCAGCAGCACAGGGTGGGATGAGCAGTTCTTC

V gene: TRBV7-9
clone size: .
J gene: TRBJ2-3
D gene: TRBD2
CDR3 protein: CASFSGSGTDTQYF
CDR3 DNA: TGTGCCAGCTTTAGCGGGTCCGGCACAGATACGCAGTATTTT